Given below is one T cell receptor beta chain in context. Its target is unknown. The entry originates in a study of T cell responses to AZD1222 COVID-19 vaccine. The germline CDR1 and CDR2 sequences are MGHRA and YSYEKL. The CDR3 spans 14 residues. The J segment lost 4 bases and the V segment lost 3 bases, leaving 4 bases of the junction unmatched. Overall study results and limits: There were mostly white British donors and more females than males, and clonal diversity was possibly underestimated. In the spike-specific TCR repertoire, nearly half reportedly target unmutated variant regions.

Some clones are missing from TCRdb's copy, which holds only in-frame ones; the method was immunoSEQ multiplex PCR. The data show some 150,000 clones, 92% seen once. The TCR sequence derives from an adult who received the AZD1222 COVID-19 vaccine. This sample comprised peripheral blood, obtained 28 days after the second AZD1222 dose. This chain connects TRBV4-1 to TRBJ1-2; TRBD1 agrees at 8 bases. CDR3 loop: CASSQGDRSYGYTF. As DNA, the CDR3 is TGCGCCAGCAGCCAGGGGGACAGGTCCTATGGCTACACCTTC.